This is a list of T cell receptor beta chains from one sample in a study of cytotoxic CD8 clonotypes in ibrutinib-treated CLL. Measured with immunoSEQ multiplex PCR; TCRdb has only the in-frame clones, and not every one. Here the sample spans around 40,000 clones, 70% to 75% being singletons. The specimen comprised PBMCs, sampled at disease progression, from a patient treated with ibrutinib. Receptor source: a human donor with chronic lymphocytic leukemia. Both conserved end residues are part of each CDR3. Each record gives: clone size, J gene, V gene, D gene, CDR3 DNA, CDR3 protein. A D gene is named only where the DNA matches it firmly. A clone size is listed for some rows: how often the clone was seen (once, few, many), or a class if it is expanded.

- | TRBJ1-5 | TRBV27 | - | TGTGCCAGCAGAAGGAAAGGGGACCAGCCCCAGCATTTT | CASRRKGDQPQHF
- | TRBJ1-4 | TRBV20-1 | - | TGCAGTGCTAGTTATAATGAAAAACTGTTTTTT | CSASYNEKLFF
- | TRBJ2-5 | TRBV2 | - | TGTGCCAGCAGTGAAGAGTCCCAGGGGTTTCGAGAGACCCAGTACTTC | CASSEESQGFRETQYF
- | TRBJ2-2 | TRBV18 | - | TGTGCCAGCTCACCTCGACGCGTGGATTCCACCGGGGAGCTGTTTTTT | CASSPRRVDSTGELFF
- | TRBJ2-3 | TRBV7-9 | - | TGTGCCAGCAGCTCGGGACCCCTTGGGGTGGGGACGCAGTATTTT | CASSSGPLGVGTQYF
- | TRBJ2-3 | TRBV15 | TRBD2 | TGTGCCACCAGCAGAACGGGCTCTAGCGGGGGGGCCACAGATACGCAGTATTTT | CATSRTGSSGGATDTQYF
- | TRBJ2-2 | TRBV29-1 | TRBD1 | TGCAGCGTTGGAACCAGTCCCGGGACAGGGACCGGGGAGCTGTTTTTT | CSVGTSPGTGTGELFF
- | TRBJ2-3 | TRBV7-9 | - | TGTGCCAGCAGCTTAGTCTCCATCTTCGCAGATACGCAGTATTTT | CASSLVSIFADTQYF
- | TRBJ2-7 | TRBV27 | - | TGTGCCAGTCAGGGATACGGATCGAGGGACGAGCAGTACTTC | CASQGYGSRDEQYF
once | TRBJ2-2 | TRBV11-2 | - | TGTGCCAGCCAATCCGGGGTCCTAACGGCCGGGGAGCTGTTTTTT | CASQSGVLTAGELFF
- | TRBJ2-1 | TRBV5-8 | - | TGTGCCAGCAGCTTGGGATCCCCGGGGGAATTCTTC | CASSLGSPGEFF
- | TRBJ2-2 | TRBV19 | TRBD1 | TGTGCCAGTAGTCTGGCACAGGGGGCAGGCGGGGAGCTGTTTTTT | CASSLAQGAGGELFF
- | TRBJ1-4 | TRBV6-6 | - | TGTGCCAGCAGTTCCAGGGATCAACTGTTTTTT | CASSSRDQLFF
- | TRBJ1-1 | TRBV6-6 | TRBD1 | TGTGCCAGCAGCCATCAGGACAGGGGCAACACTGAAGCTTTCTTT | CASSHQDRGNTEAFF
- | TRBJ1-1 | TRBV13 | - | TGTGCCAGCAGCTTAGGCCACCTCTCGAACACTGAAGCTTTCTTT | CASSLGHLSNTEAFF